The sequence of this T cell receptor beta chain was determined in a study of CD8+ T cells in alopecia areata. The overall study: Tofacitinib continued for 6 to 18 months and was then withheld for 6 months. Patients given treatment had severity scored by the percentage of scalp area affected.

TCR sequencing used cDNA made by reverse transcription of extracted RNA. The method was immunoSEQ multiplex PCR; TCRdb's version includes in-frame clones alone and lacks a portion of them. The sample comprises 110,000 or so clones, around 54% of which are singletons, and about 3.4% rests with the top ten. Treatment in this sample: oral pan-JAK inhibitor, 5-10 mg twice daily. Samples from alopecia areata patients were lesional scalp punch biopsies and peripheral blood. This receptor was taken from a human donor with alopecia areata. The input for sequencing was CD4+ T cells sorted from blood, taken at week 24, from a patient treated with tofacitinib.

Here the CDR3 DNA reads TGCAGCGTTGGAAGCAATCAGCCCCAGCATTTT. Its translation: CSVGSNQPQHF. The chain joins TRBV29-1 to TRBJ1-5; D call uncertain. Germline CDR1 is SQVTM and CDR2 is ANQGSEA. This CDR3 has 11 amino acids. With 4 bases removed from V and 1 base from J, the gap between germline ends came to 2 bases.